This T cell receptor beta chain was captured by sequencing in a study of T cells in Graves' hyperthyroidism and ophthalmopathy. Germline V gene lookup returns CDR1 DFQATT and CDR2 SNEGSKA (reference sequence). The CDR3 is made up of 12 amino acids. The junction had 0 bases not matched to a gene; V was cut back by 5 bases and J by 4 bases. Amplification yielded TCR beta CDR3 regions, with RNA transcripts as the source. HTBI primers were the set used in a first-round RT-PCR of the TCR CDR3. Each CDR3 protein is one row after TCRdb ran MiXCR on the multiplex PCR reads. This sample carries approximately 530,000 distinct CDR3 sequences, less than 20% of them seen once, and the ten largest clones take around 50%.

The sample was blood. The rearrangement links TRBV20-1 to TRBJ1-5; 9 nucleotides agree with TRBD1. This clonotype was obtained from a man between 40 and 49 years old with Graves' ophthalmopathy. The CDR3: CSAGTGNQPQHF. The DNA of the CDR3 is TGCAGTGCTGGGACAGGGAATCAGCCCCAGCATTTT.